These 29 T cell receptor beta chains were sequenced from one sample in a study of regulatory T cells in long-lasting Graves disease. For TCR beta, libraries came from iRepertoire HTBI primers and Arm-PCR of CDR3 regions. Each CDR3 protein is one row after TCRdb ran MiXCR on the multiplex PCR reads. The sample contains about 620,000 distinct CDR3 sequences, around 15% of which appear only once. Documented time point: newly diagnosed GD, antithyroid drugs for less than 3 months. PBMC-derived RNA was used for the TCR library. The same sample was also used in a study of T cells in Graves' hyperthyroidism and ophthalmopathy.

Sequences were derived from peripheral blood mononuclear cells (PBMCs), sampled at new diagnosis, from a patient treated with antithyroid drugs. The receptors here all came from a woman aged 25-40 years with Graves disease.

This clonotype has ten or more counts. The chain links TRBV6-1 to TRBJ2-7; TRBD1 matches 9 bases. CDR1 is MNHNS and CDR2 is SASEGT in the germline V gene. V lost 5 bases, J lost 4 bases, and 6 bases stayed unmatched. The CDR3 is 14 residues long. The CDR3 sequence: CASSPDRGKYEQYF. The DNA of the CDR3 is TGTGCCAGCAGTCCGGACAGGGGCAAATACGAGCAGTACTTC.

This chain joins TRBV5-8 and TRBJ1-3; unclear D gene. V lost 2 bases and J lost 0, with 9 bases in between. There are 15 residues in the CDR3. Per germline, CDR1 SGHTS and CDR2 YDEGEE. The CDR3, as DNA: TGTGCCAGCAGCTTTATGGGAACCTCTGGAAACACCATATATTTT. This sequence encodes CASSFMGTSGNTIYF.

In this sample, this clonotype turned up many times. V usage is TRBV10-3 and J usage is TRBJ1-1, with a weak D call TRBD1 (5 bases). The V end was cut by 8 bases, the J end by 4 bases, with 8 bases between. CDR1 is ENHRY and CDR2 is SYGVKD in the germline V gene. CDR3 size: 11 residues. Here the CDR3 DNA reads TGTGCCATCGGCGGGACCACTGAAGCTTTCTTT. Its protein product is CAIGGTTEAFF.

The chain is built from TRBV5-4 and TRBJ2-5; no clear D. The CDR3 sequence is 14 residues long. Trimming removed 0 bases at V and 3 bases at J, with 9 bases between. The germline V gene encodes CDR1 SGHNT and CDR2 YYREEE (reference sequence). The CDR3 region has the DNA TGTGCCAGCAGCTTGGACGGAGTGGAAGAGACCCAGTACTTC. Protein sequence: CASSLDGVEETQYF.

This clonotype was recorded many times. The chain joins TRBV20-1 to TRBJ2-7, with TRBD2 matching over 10 bases. Per germline, CDR1 DFQATT and CDR2 SNEGSKA (reference sequence). V was pared by 6 bases and J by 1 base, with 3 bases of the junction left unmatched. The CDR3 has 13 residues. As DNA, the CDR3 is TGCAGTGCCAAGGGACTAGCGTCCTACGAGCAGTACTTC. This encodes CSAKGLASYEQYF.

The chain links TRBV27 to TRBJ1-2; 8 nucleotides align to TRBD1. V was pared by 2 bases and J by 0 bases, with 5 bases of the junction left unmatched. There are 16 residues in the CDR3. Germline-derived CDR1 and CDR2 are MNHEY and SMNVEV (reference sequence). In DNA form, the CDR3 reads TGTGCCAGCAGTTTAGCCGGGACAGGACCTAACTATGGCTACACCTTC. Translation: CASSLAGTGPNYGYTF.

This clonotype showed up just a few times. The rearrangement uses TRBV7-6 and TRBJ1-3, with D possibly TRBD1 on 6 matching bases. CDR3 length equals 16 residues. Trimming cost V 2 bases and J 0 bases, with 11 bases left between them. CDR1 SGHVS and CDR2 FNYEAQ come from the germline V gene. Here the CDR3 reads CASSLRGDHSGNTIYF. The CDR3 DNA is TGTGCCAGCAGCTTAAGGGGGGACCACTCTGGAAACACCATATATTTT.

This clonotype was recorded at least ten times. The chain is built from TRBV28 and TRBJ2-1, with 8 bases matching TRBD1. V gave up 7 bases and J gave up 8 bases; unmatched junction bases: 10. Germline V gene lookup returns CDR1 MDHEN and CDR2 SYDVKM. CDR3 size: 14 residues. For the CDR3, the DNA is TGTGCCAGCACTCCGGGACAGGATCGCCATGAGCAGTTCTTC. Encoded protein: CASTPGQDRHEQFF.

This clonotype was observed at least ten times. The J gene is TRBJ2-3, the V gene TRBV7-9; tentatively, D is TRBD1 or TRBD2 (5 bases each). The CDR3 consists of 13 residues. CDR1 and CDR2 (germline): SEHNR, FQNEAQ (reference sequence). V was clipped by 4 bases and J by 2 bases, with 7 bases between them. The CDR3 loop reads CASSWDPTDTQYF. Here the CDR3 DNA reads TGTGCCAGCAGCTGGGACCCCACAGATACGCAGTATTTT.

The V call is TRBV13, the J call TRBJ2-7, with TRBD1 matching over 7 bases. Germline CDR1 and CDR2: PRHDT and FYEKMQ (reference sequence). Trimming at V came to 2 bases and at J to 6 bases, leaving 7 bases not matched to a gene. This CDR3 is built from 14 residues. The CDR3 here is CASSLSETGVEQYF. In DNA form, the CDR3 reads TGTGCCAGCAGCTTATCGGAAACAGGGGTCGAGCAGTACTTC.

In this sample, this clonotype turned up many times. The chain uses TRBV27 and TRBJ2-3, with TRBD2 identical over 7 bases. Germline V gene lookup returns CDR1 MNHEY and CDR2 SMNVEV (reference sequence). The trim removed 7 bases at V and 7 bases at J, leaving 11 bases unmatched. This CDR3 has 14 amino acids. This chain's CDR3 is CASKLGGLQNTQYF. CDR3 sequence (DNA): TGTGCCAGCAAGTTGGGGGGACTACAGAATACGCAGTATTTT.

Ten or more counts support this clonotype. The V gene is TRBV28, the J gene TRBJ1-4, with D unresolved. The CDR3 extends over 16 amino acids. Germline CDR1 is MDHEN and CDR2 is SYDVKM. Trimming stripped 4 bases from V and 0 bases from J, with 12 bases between. Here the CDR3 DNA reads TGTGCCAGCAGTTCGGGGTCCGTCGCAACTAATGAAAAACTGTTTTTT. The encoded protein is CASSSGSVATNEKLFF.

This clonotype came up many times. The chain joins TRBV30 to TRBJ1-5; D remains ambiguous. The CDR3 has 13 amino acids. V lost 2 bases and J 5 bases, leaving 10 bases between the germline ends. CDR1 is GTSNPN and CDR2 is SVGIG in the germline V gene (reference sequence). The CDR3 loop is CAWSSNGDQPQHF. The CDR3 nucleotides are TGTGCCTGGAGTAGTAACGGCGATCAGCCCCAGCATTTT.

In nucleotides, the CDR3 is TGCGCCAGCAGCCAAGCTGAGGGGACAGGGCGTGAAAAACTGTTTTTT. Its translation is CASSQAEGTGREKLFF. The genes are TRBV4-1 and TRBJ1-4, with TRBD1 matching 9 bases. From germline, CDR1 is MGHRA and CDR2 YSYEKL. The length of the CDR3 is 16 residues. V lost 1 base and J lost 7; bases outside the gene matches: 7.

This clonotype was seen only a few times. The V gene is TRBV7-8, the J gene TRBJ1-6, with a tentative D call TRBD1 (5 bases). Per the germline V gene, CDR1 is SGHVS and CDR2 is FQNEAQ. V gave up 6 bases and J gave up 7 bases, with 16 bases separating them. The CDR3 consists of 15 residues. CDR3 in amino acids: CASRPPTELNSPLHF. The CDR3 DNA is TGTGCCAGCAGGCCTCCGACAGAACTAAATTCACCCCTCCACTTT. Full variable domain (rest looked up from reference TRBV7-8 and TRBJ1-6): GAGVSQSPRYKVAKRGQDVALRCDPISGHVSLFWYQQALGQGPEFLTYFQNEAQLDKSGLPSDRFFAERPEGSVSTLKIQRTQQEDSAVYLCASRPPTELNSPLHFGNGTRLTVT.

The CDR3, as DNA: TGTGCCAGCAGCGGGGAGCGGGAGGGAGCTAGCACAGATACGCAGTATTTT. Protein sequence: CASSGEREGASTDTQYF. The V and J genes are TRBV5-5 and TRBJ2-3; 10 bases are shared with TRBD2. The J segment lost 0 bases and the V segment lost 4 bases, leaving 8 bases of the junction unmatched. Germline assignment: CDR1 SGHKS and CDR2 YYEKEE (reference sequence). This CDR3 comprises 17 residues.

The chain recombines TRBV29-1 with TRBJ1-2; 7 nucleotides match TRBD1. The CDR3 is 12 amino acids. Germline V gene sequence: CDR1 SQVTM, CDR2 ANQGSEA. V dropped 6 bases and J dropped 1; count of bases not matched to a gene: 2. The CDR3 reads CSVGDSNYGYTF. The CDR3 DNA reads as TGCAGCGTCGGGGACAGTAACTATGGCTACACCTTC.

The DNA for the CDR3 is TGCGCCAGCAGCTTGGGGGCGGGTTGGGATACTGAAGCTTTCTTT. As protein: CASSLGAGWDTEAFF. This chain links TRBV5-1 with TRBJ1-1; no clear D gene. From germline, CDR1 is SGHRS and CDR2 YFSETQ. The CDR3 totals 15 residues. Trimming shortened V by 0 bases and J by 5 bases, and 14 bases separated the two germline ends. Full variable domain (remainder filled in from reference TRBV5-1 and TRBJ1-1): KAGVTQTPRYLIKTRGQQVTLSCSPISGHRSVSWYQQTPGQGLQFLFEYFSETQRNKGNFPGRFSGRQFSNSRSEMNVSTLELGDSALYLCASSLGAGWDTEAFFGQGTRLTVV.

The V call is TRBV7-2, the J call TRBJ1-2, with 9 bases matching TRBD1. This CDR3 has 16 residues. Trimming removed 2 bases from V and 4 bases from J; junction bases left unmatched: 8. In germline, CDR1 is SGHTA, CDR2 FQGNSA. The CDR3 coding sequence is TGTGCCAGCAGCTTAACTCCACAGGGGGCGGGCTATGGCTACACCTTC. Translated: CASSLTPQGAGYGYTF.

The rearrangement uses TRBV10-2 and TRBJ1-5, with D tentatively TRBD1 (5 bases). The CDR3 is 14 residues long. V lost 5 bases to trimming and J lost 8 bases, with 16 bases between them. Germline loops: CDR1 WSHSY, CDR2 SAAADI. The CDR3 loop reads CASSTPGGTEPQHF. The CDR3 nucleotides read TGCGCCAGCAGTACCCCCGGAGGGACGGAGCCCCAGCATTTT.

For the CDR3, the DNA is TGTGCCAGCAGGCAACCGGGACAGGGTGGCCCTGGGGATGAGCAGTTCTTC. Translation: CASRQPGQGGPGDEQFF. The V call is TRBV12-3 or TRBV12-4, the J call TRBJ2-1; 9 positions agree with TRBD1. The CDR3 consists of 17 residues. The ends lost 6 bases at V and 8 bases at J; junction bases unmatched: 17.

Concerning this clonotype itself: Just one base apart from a much larger clone, this may be a read error. The rearrangement joins TRBV27 to TRBJ2-2, with 10 bases lining up with TRBD1. The CDR3 has 15 amino acids. Per germline, CDR1 MNHEY and CDR2 SMNVEV (reference sequence). Written as DNA, the CDR3 is TGTGCCAGCAACCGGGACAGGGGTTTCGCCGGGGAGCTGGTTTTT. Translating gives CASNRDRGFAGELVF.

This clonotype appeared many times. V is TRBV28 and J is TRBJ2-3, with D hard to call. Trimming stripped 9 bases from V and 5 bases from J, with 12 bases between. The CDR3 is made up of 12 amino acids. Germline CDR1 MDHEN, CDR2 SYDVKM. The CDR3 DNA follows: TGTGCCAGTCGTAAGGCAGGAGATACGCAGTATTTT. Amino acids: CASRKAGDTQYF.

The chain links TRBV6-1 to TRBJ1-3; the D gene is possibly TRBD1 (6 bases). CDR3 length: 14 residues. The germline V gene has CDR1 MNHNS and CDR2 SASEGT. Trimming left V 8 bases short and J 3 bases short, with 14 bases between. CDR3: CASRAGENGNTIYF. The DNA for the CDR3 is TGTGCCAGCCGGGCAGGGGAAAATGGAAACACCATATATTTT.

This clonotype has at least ten counts. The chain links TRBV27 to TRBJ2-1, with 8 nucleotides matching TRBD1. J was trimmed by 4 bases and V by 1 base; bases with no gene match: 6. Germline lookup yields CDR1 MNHEY and CDR2 SMNVEV (reference sequence). The CDR3 totals 16 residues. The CDR3 coding sequence is TGTGCCAGCAGTTTATTCGGACAGGGTTTATACAATGAGCAGTTCTTC. It specifies CASSLFGQGLYNEQFF.

This clonotype has at least ten counts. V gene TRBV28 combines with J gene TRBJ1-1; D call uncertain. V lost 6 bases to trimming and J lost 1 base, with 3 bases between them. CDR3 length: 11 amino acids. Germline lookup yields CDR1 MDHEN and CDR2 SYDVKM. The CDR3 protein is CASRENTEAFF. The CDR3 bases are TGTGCCAGCAGGGAGAACACTGAAGCTTTCTTT.

The rearrangement uses TRBV30 and TRBJ2-3, with D possibly matching TRBD1 (6 bases). The length of the CDR3 is 15 residues. Germline V gives CDR1 GTSNPN, CDR2 SVGIG (reference sequence). Trimming pared 1 base from V and 0 bases from J, leaving 11 bases between. The CDR3: CAWSDRDISTDTQYF. The CDR3 coding sequence is TGTGCCTGGAGTGACCGGGACATAAGCACAGATACGCAGTATTTT.

The chain joins TRBV19 to TRBJ2-6; 9 bases are shared with TRBD2. This CDR3 has 22 residues. CDR1 is LNHDA, CDR2 SQIVND, per germline (reference sequence). Germline trimming cut 6 bases from V and 2 bases from J; bases unmatched to any gene: 23. As DNA, the CDR3 is TGTGCCAGTAGCCCGGTCAGGTCGGCTAGCGGGAAAAAAGAGGCTGGGGCCAACGTCCTGACTTTC. Protein: CASSPVRSASGKKEAGANVLTF.

This rearrangement joins TRBV6-2 or TRBV6-3 to TRBJ1-3; possibly TRBD1 for D (6 bases). V was pared by 5 bases and J by 2 bases, with 10 bases between. Germline lookup yields CDR1 MNHEY and CDR2 SVGEGT. This CDR3 is 14 amino acids long. CDR3: CASSEGTTGNTIYF. The CDR3 DNA reads as TGTGCCAGCAGTGAAGGGACAACTGGAAACACCATATATTTT.